The clone carrying this T cell receptor beta chain was detected a few times. The antigen is unknown. This CDR3 region has 13 residues. CDR1 and CDR2 from the germline V gene are GTSNPN and SVGIG (reference sequence). The V segment lost 7 bases and the J segment 6 bases; nucleotides outside the gene matches: 6. This entry is derived from a study of T cell repertoires and HLA-DP antigens. Sequencing was performed with immunoSEQ multiplex PCR; in TCRdb, only in-frame clones are kept and a portion is missing. The sample lists 85,000 to 90,000 clones, approximately 86% occurring once. The chain couples TRBV30 to TRBJ2-1, with TRBD2 matching 10 bases. This clonotype was sampled from a middle-aged man in good health and CMV-seronegative. Sequenced material: CD4+ T cells from PBMCs. The CDR3 sequence is CAFPSGRGNEQFF. CDR3 sequence (DNA): TGTGCCTTCCCTAGCGGGAGAGGCAATGAGCAGTTCTTC.